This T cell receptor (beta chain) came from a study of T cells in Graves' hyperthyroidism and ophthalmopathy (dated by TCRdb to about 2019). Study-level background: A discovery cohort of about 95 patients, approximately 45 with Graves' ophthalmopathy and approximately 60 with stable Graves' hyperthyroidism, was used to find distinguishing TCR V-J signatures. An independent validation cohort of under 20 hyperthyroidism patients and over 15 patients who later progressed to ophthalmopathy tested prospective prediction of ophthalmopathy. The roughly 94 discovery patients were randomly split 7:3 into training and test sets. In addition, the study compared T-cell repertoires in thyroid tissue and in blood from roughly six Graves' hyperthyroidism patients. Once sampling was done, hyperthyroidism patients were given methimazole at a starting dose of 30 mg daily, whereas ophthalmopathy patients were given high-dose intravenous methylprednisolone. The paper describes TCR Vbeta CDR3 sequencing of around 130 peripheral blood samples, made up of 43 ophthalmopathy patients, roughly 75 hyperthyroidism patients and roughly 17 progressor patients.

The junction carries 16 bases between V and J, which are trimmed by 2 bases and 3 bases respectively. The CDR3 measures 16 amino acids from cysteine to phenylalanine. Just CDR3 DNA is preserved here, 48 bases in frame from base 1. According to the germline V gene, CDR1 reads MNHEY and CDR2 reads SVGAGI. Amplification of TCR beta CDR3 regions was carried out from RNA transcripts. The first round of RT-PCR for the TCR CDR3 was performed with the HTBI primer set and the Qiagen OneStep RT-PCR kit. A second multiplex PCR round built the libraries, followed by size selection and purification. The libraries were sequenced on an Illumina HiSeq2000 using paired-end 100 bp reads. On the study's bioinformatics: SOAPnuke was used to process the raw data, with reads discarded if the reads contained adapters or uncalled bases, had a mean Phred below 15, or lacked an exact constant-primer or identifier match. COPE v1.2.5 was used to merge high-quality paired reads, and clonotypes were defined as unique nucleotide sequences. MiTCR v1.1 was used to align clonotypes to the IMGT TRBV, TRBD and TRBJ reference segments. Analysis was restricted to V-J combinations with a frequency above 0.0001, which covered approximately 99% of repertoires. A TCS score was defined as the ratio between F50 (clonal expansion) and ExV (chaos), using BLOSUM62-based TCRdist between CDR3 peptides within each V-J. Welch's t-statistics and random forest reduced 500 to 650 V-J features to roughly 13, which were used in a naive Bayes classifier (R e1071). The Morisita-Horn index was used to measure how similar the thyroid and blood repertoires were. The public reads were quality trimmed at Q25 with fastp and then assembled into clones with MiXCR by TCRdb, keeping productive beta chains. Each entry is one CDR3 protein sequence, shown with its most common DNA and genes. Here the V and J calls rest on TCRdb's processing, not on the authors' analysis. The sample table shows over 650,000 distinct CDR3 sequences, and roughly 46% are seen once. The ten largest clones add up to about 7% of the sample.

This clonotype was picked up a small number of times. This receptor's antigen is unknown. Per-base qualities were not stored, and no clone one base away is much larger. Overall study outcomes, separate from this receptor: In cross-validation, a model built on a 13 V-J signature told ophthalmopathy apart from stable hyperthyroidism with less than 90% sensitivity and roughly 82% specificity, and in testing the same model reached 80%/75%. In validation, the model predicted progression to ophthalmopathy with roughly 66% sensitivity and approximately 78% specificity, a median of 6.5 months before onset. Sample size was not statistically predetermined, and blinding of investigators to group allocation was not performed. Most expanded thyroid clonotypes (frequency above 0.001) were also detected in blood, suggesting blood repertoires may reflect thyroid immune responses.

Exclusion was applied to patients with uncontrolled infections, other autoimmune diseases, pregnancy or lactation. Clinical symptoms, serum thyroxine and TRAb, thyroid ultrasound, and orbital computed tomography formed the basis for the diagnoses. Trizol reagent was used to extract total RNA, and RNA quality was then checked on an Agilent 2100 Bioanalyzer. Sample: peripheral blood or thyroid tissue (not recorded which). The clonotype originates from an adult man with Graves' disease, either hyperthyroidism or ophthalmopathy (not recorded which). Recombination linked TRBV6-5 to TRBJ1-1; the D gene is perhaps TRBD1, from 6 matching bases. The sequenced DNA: TGTGCCAGCAGTTACCGGGACCTGGACAGCTACACTGAAGCTTTCTTT. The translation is CASSYRDLDSYTEAFF.